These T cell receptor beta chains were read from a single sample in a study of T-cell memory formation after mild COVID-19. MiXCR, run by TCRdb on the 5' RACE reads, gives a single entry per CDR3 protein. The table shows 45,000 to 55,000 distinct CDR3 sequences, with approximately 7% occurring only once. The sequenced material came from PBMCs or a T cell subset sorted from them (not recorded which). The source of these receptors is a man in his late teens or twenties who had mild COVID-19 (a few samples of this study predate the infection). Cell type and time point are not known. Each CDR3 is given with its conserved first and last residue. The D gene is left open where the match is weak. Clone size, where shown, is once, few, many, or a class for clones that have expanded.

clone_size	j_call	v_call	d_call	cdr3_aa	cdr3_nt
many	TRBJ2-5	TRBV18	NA	CASRGVQETQYF	TGTGCCAGCCGTGGGGTCCAAGAGACCCAGTACTTC
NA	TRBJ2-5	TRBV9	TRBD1	CASSSRDSEQETQYF	TGTGCCAGCAGCTCCCGGGACAGTGAACAAGAGACCCAGTACTTC
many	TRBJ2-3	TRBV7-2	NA	CASSRDWTDTQYF	TGTGCCAGCAGCCGGGATTGGACAGATACGCAGTATTTT
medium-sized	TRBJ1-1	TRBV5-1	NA	CASSLEGPQAFF	TGCGCCAGCAGCTTGGAAGGACCCCAAGCTTTCTTT
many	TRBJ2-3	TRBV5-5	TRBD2	CASSPVSGGRDTQYF	TGTGCCAGCAGCCCTGTCTCGGGGGGGCGGGATACGCAGTATTTT
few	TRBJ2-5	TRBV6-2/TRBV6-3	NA	CASSYRGPAELETQYF	TGTGCCAGCAGTTACCGCGGCCCCGCGGAGTTGGAGACCCAGTACTTC
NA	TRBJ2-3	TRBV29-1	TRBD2	CSGTSDSTDTQYF	TGCAGCGGTACTAGCGATAGCACAGATACGCAGTATTTT
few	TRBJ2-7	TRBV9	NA	CASSPQGSVGGYEQYF	TGTGCCAGCAGCCCTCAAGGGAGCGTGGGAGGATACGAGCAGTACTTC
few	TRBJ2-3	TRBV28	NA	CASSLGLPPYTQYF	TGTGCCAGCAGTTTGGGGCTTCCACCCTATACGCAGTATTTT
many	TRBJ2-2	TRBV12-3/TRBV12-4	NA	CASSTGENTGELFF	TGTGCCAGCAGTACAGGCGAGAACACCGGGGAGCTGTTTTTT
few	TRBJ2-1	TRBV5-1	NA	CASSLGASLGSRNEQFF	TGCGCCAGCAGCTTGGGAGCTAGCCTAGGGTCCCGCAATGAGCAGTTCTTC
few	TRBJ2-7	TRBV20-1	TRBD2	CSAGLGGGGSYEQYF	TGCAGTGCTGGGCTTGGGGGGGGTGGCTCCTACGAGCAGTACTTC
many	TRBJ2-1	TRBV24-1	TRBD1	CATSDSTGFDEQFF	TGTGCCACCAGTGATTCGACAGGGTTCGATGAGCAGTTCTTC
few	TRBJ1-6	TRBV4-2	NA	CASSQDVRAAYNSPLHF	TGTGCCAGCAGCCAAGATGTTAGGGCAGCCTATAATTCACCCCTCCACTTT
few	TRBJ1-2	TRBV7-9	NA	CASSLAQTNYGYTF	TGTGCCAGCAGCTTAGCCCAGACTAACTATGGCTACACCTTC
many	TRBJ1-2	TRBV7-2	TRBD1	CASSSSGTGNGYTF	TGTGCCAGCAGCTCATCCGGGACAGGGAATGGCTACACCTTC
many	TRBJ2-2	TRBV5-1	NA	CASKEILNTGELFF	TGCGCCAGCAAAGAGATCCTGAACACCGGGGAGCTGTTTTTT
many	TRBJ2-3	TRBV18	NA	CASSPSTSTDTQYF	TGTGCCAGCTCACCGTCGACTAGCACAGATACGCAGTATTTT
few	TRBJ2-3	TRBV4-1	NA	CASSQDGGGGGADTQYF	TGCGCCAGCAGCCAAGATGGAGGTGGGGGAGGAGCAGATACGCAGTATTTT
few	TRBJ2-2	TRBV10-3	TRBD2	CAISRGLAGGDAGELFF	TGTGCCATCAGCCGCGGACTAGCGGGGGGAGATGCCGGGGAGCTGTTTTTT
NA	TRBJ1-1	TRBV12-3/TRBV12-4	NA	CASSPGGQRTTEAFF	TGTGCCAGCAGTCCCGGCGGACAGAGAACCACTGAAGCTTTCTTT
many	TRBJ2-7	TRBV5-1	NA	CASSLEGTTSYEQYF	TGCGCCAGCAGCTTGGAAGGAACAACATCCTACGAGCAGTACTTC
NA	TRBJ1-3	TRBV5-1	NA	CASSSAASGNTIYF	TGCGCCAGCAGCTCAGCAGCCTCTGGAAACACCATATATTTT
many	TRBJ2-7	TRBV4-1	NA	CASSQNYEQYF	TGCGCCAGCAGCCAGAACTACGAGCAGTACTTC
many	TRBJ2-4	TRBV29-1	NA	CSEVRAKNIQYF	TGCAGCGAAGTGCGGGCCAAAAACATTCAGTACTTC
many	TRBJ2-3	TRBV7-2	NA	CASSPALVYADTQYF	TGTGCCAGCAGCCCAGCTCTCGTGTATGCAGATACGCAGTATTTT
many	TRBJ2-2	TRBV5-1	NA	CASSFGPNTGELFF	TGCGCCAGCAGCTTCGGCCCGAACACCGGGGAGCTGTTTTTT
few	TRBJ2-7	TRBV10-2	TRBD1	CASRKKQGIGEQYF	TGCGCCAGCAGGAAGAAACAGGGGATCGGCGAGCAGTACTTC
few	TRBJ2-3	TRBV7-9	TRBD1	CASSSGQFTDTQYF	TGTGCCAGCAGCTCGGGACAGTTCACAGATACGCAGTATTTT
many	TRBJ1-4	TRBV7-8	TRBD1	CASSRQGAANEKLFF	TGTGCCAGCAGCCGACAGGGGGCGGCTAATGAAAAACTGTTTTTT
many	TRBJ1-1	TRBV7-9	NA	CASRPEAAPLGRAFF	TGTGCCAGCCGCCCCGAGGCAGCCCCTCTCGGGCGAGCTTTCTTT
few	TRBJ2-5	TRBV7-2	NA	CASSLDDGPTWVTQYF	TGTGCCAGCAGCTTAGACGACGGCCCCACCTGGGTGACCCAGTACTTC
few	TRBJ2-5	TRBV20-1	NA	CSAAPPREQGETQYF	TGCAGTGCCGCACCCCCCAGGGAGCAGGGAGAGACCCAGTACTTC
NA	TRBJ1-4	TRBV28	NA	CASSLSARNGEKLFF	TGTGCCAGCAGTTTATCGGCCCGAAACGGCGAAAAACTGTTTTTT
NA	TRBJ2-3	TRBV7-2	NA	CASSSPTLRTDTQYF	TGTGCCAGCAGCTCCCCAACCCTTCGCACAGATACGCAGTATTTT
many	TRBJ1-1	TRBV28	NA	CASSRFPGDWTEAFF	TGTGCCAGCAGTCGGTTTCCAGGGGATTGGACTGAAGCTTTCTTT
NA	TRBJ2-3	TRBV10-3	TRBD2	CAISEGTSGVADTQYF	TGTGCCATCAGTGAGGGAACTAGCGGGGTTGCAGATACGCAGTATTTT
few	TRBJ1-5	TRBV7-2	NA	CASSFFGGYNQPQHF	TGTGCCAGCAGCTTCTTCGGGGGTTACAATCAGCCCCAGCATTTT
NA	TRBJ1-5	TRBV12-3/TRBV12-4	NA	CASSFPPSQPQHF	TGTGCCAGCAGTTTTCCCCCCAGTCAGCCCCAGCATTTT
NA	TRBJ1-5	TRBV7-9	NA	CASSPGRGVNNQPQHF	TGTGCCAGCAGCCCCGGGAGGGGGGTCAACAATCAGCCCCAGCATTTT
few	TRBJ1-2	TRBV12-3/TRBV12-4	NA	CASSFRGISGYTF	TGTGCCAGCAGTTTTAGGGGGATTTCTGGCTACACCTTC
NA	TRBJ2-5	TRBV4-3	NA	CASSQVTGRETQYF	TGCGCCAGCAGCCAAGTTACAGGGCGGGAGACCCAGTACTTC
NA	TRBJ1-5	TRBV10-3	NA	CAISELNRENQPQHF	TGTGCCATCAGTGAGCTGAACAGGGAGAATCAGCCCCAGCATTTT
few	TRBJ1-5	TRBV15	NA	CATSGLNQPQHF	TGTGCCACCAGCGGCTTAAATCAGCCCCAGCATTTT
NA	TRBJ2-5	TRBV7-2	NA	CASSLGKTYRTSLQETLYF	TGTGCCAGCAGCTTAGGGAAGACTTACAGAACGTCCCTCCAAGAGACCCTGTACTTC
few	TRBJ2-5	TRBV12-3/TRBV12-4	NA	CASSSLSIQETQYF	TGTGCCAGCAGTTCTCTCTCTATCCAAGAGACCCAGTACTTC
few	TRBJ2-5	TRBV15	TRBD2	CATSRDLAGETQYF	TGTGCCACCAGCAGAGATCTAGCGGGGGAGACCCAGTACTTC
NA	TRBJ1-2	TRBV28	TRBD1	CASSGLGQGIGYTF	TGTGCCAGCAGTGGTCTGGGACAGGGAATTGGCTACACCTTC
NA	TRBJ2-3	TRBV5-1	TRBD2	CASSLRASGADTQYF	TGCGCCAGCAGCCTTAGGGCTAGCGGGGCAGATACGCAGTATTTT
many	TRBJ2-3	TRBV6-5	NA	CASSRTPVRGDTQYF	TGTGCCAGCAGCCGGACACCTGTACGTGGAGATACGCAGTATTTT
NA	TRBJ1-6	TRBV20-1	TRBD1	CSARVTGGDMYNSPLHF	TGCAGTGCTAGAGTGACAGGGGGCGATATGTATAATTCACCCCTCCACTTT
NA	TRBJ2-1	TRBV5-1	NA	CASSRDSLYNEQFF	TGCGCCAGCAGCCGGGACTCATTATACAATGAGCAGTTCTTC
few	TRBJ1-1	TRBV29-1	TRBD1	CSVGGVSGGENTEAFF	TGCAGCGTTGGAGGAGTATCAGGGGGTGAGAACACTGAAGCTTTCTTT
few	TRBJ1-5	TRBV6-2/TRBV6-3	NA	CASSYTRPPGGQPQHF	TGTGCCAGCAGTTACACTAGGCCCCCAGGCGGTCAGCCCCAGCATTTT
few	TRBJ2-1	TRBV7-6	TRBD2	CASSLARVAGGHNEQFF	TGTGCCAGCAGCTTAGCGCGCGTAGCGGGGGGCCACAATGAGCAGTTCTTC